A single sample is the source of the 29 T cell receptor beta chains below, sequenced in a study of OX40 agonist ivuxolimab in advanced cancers. TCRdb's copy holds only in-frame clones and misses some; the assay was immunoSEQ multiplex PCR. This table holds roughly 76,000 clones, roughly 87% found once. The specimen comprised CD4+ or CD8+ T cells sorted from blood, sampled in a trial of the OX40 agonist ivuxolimab. The receptors were gathered from an adult with an advanced solid tumor such as melanoma, head and neck, liver or kidney cancer.

CDR3 sequence (DNA): TGTGCCAGTACCCGGACCGCAGGAAACACCATATATTTT. Protein product: CASTRTAGNTIYF. The chain couples TRBV19 to TRBJ1-3; no firm D call. The germline V and J ends were trimmed by 7 bases and 4 bases, with 11 bases remaining between them. This CDR3 region has 13 residues. The germline gives CDR1 LNHDA, CDR2 SQIVND (reference sequence). Filled out from reference TRBV19 and TRBJ1-3, the complete variable domain reads DGGITQSPKYLFRKEGQNVTLSCEQNLNHDAMYWYRQDPGQGLRLIYYSQIVNDFQKGDIAEGYSVSREKKESFPLTVTSAQKNPTAFYLCASTRTAGNTIYFGEGSWLTVV.

This sequence joins TRBV27 and TRBJ1-1; possible D gene TRBD1, 5 bases. The CDR3 runs to 16 residues. CDR1 is MNHEY, CDR2 SMNVEV, per germline (reference sequence). V shed 0 bases and J shed 0 bases, with 11 bases lying between them. CDR3 region: CASSLSLQVLNTEAFF. The DNA for the CDR3 is TGTGCCAGCAGTTTATCCCTACAGGTGTTGAACACTGAAGCTTTCTTT.

V gene TRBV5-4 combines with J gene TRBJ2-7; TRBD2 matches at 10 bases. This CDR3 has 14 amino acids. The germline CDR1 and CDR2 sequences are SGHNT and YYREEE (reference sequence). The trim removed 5 bases at V and 4 bases at J, leaving 6 bases unmatched. CDR3 in amino acids: CASSLAGGSYEQYF. DNA for the CDR3: TGTGCCAGCAGTTTAGCGGGGGGATCGTACGAGCAGTACTTC.

This clone was observed once. V gene TRBV27 combines with J gene TRBJ1-5; no clear D gene. Germline V gene lookup returns CDR1 MNHEY and CDR2 SMNVEV (reference sequence). There are 13 residues in the CDR3. Deletions cut 6 bases from V and 0 bases from J, with 6 bases between. CDR3 nucleotide sequence: TGTGCCAGCAGGAGAAATAGCAATCAGCCCCAGCATTTT. As protein: CASRRNSNQPQHF.

The chain is built from TRBV10-3 and TRBJ1-2; 7 bases agree with TRBD1. V gave up 7 bases and J gave up 4 bases; unmatched junction bases: 6. CDR1 and CDR2 (germline): ENHRY, SYGVKD. This CDR3 is 13 amino acids long. CDR3 DNA sequence: TGTGCCATCACCCCGACAGGGATCTATGGCTACACCTTC. Residues: CAITPTGIYGYTF.

The rearrangement joins TRBV5-4 to TRBJ2-7, with D possibly TRBD2 on 5 matching bases. V lost 0 bases and J 3 bases, leaving 7 bases between the germline ends. The CDR3 is 13 amino acids. CDR1 and CDR2 from the germline V gene are SGHNT and YYREEE (reference sequence). CDR3 region: CASSLARDYEQYF. CDR3 DNA: TGTGCCAGCAGCTTGGCCCGGGACTACGAGCAGTACTTC.

The V gene is TRBV19, the J gene TRBJ1-5; D remains ambiguous. The CDR3 is 15 amino acids. Per germline, CDR1 LNHDA and CDR2 SQIVND (reference sequence). Trimming shortened V by 7 bases and J by 1 base, and 14 bases separated the two germline ends. The DNA of the CDR3 is TGTGCCAGTACCGCGGGAATCGGGAGCAATCAGCCCCAGCATTTT. Translating it yields CASTAGIGSNQPQHF.

The chain uses TRBV7-2 and TRBJ2-5; TRBD2 might be the D (5 bases). Deletions cut 5 bases from V and 14 bases from J, with 21 bases between. CDR3 length: 13 amino acids. The germline CDR1 and CDR2 sequences are SGHTA and FQGNSA. The CDR3 DNA reads TGTGCCAGCAGCCCTAGCACGAGCTGGGGAGTCTACTTC. It yields the protein CASSPSTSWGVYF.

The chain carries TRBV6-4 and TRBJ2-7; D not certain. The germline V gene has CDR1 MRHNA and CDR2 SNTAGT. Trimming removed 6 bases at V and 1 base at J, with 16 bases between. This CDR3 spans 15 amino acids. In DNA form, the CDR3 reads TGTGCCAGCAGCCTCCTCCGGAGACGGTCCTACGAGCAGTACTTC. This sequence encodes CASSLLRRRSYEQYF.

In this sample, this clone turned up a few times. This chain connects TRBV7-2 to TRBJ2-7; no clear D. The germline V gene encodes CDR1 SGHTA and CDR2 FQGNSA. The germline V and J ends were trimmed by 2 bases and 0 bases, with 14 bases remaining between them. The CDR3 has 16 residues. The DNA for the CDR3 is TGTGCCAGCAGCTTATCCCCTCGTGGCTACTCCTACGAGCAGTACTTC. This encodes CASSLSPRGYSYEQYF.

The gene calls are TRBV18 and TRBJ2-1, with D perhaps being TRBD1 or TRBD2 (5 bases each). CDR1 and CDR2 (germline): KGHSH, LQKENI. Deletions cut 3 bases from V and 3 bases from J, with 18 bases between. The CDR3 contains 17 residues. In DNA, the CDR3 is TGTGCCAGCTCACCGGCCTCCCCAGGGACCGACTACAATGAGCAGTTCTTC. Translation: CASSPASPGTDYNEQFF.

V and J are TRBV7-9 and TRBJ1-5; unclear D gene. CDR3 size: 14 residues. Germline lookup yields CDR1 SEHNR and CDR2 FQNEAQ (reference sequence). Trimming removed 3 bases from V and 1 base from J, with 7 bases in between. CDR3 sequence: CASSFDLSNQPQHF. In DNA, the CDR3 is TGTGCCAGCAGCTTTGACCTGAGCAATCAGCCCCAGCATTTT.

This chain uses TRBV7-2 with TRBJ1-1; weak D call: TRBD1 (5 bases). Germline-derived CDR1 and CDR2 are SGHTA and FQGNSA. V gave up 1 base and J gave up 4 bases, with 10 bases separating them. CDR3 length equals 14 residues. This CDR3 reads CASSLDAGLTEAFF. CDR3 nucleotide sequence: TGTGCCAGCAGCTTAGACGCGGGGCTCACTGAAGCTTTCTTT.

The gene calls are TRBV5-1 and TRBJ2-4; D is possibly TRBD2 (5 bases). V gave up 5 bases and J gave up 1 base, with 16 bases separating them. Germline V lookup: CDR1 SGHRS, CDR2 YFSETQ. CDR3 length: 16 residues. Here the CDR3 reads CASSVAAGIAKNIQYF. CDR3 coding DNA: TGCGCCAGCAGTGTGGCAGCCGGGATCGCCAAAAACATTCAGTACTTC.

The chain joins TRBV29-1 to TRBJ1-5; D gene unclear. Germline CDR1 reads SQVTM; CDR2 reads ANQGSEA. The V end was cut by 2 bases, the J end by 6 bases, with 8 bases between. The CDR3 runs 12 residues. This CDR3 is CSVEFLFQPQHF. In nucleotides, the CDR3 is TGCAGCGTTGAATTTTTGTTTCAGCCCCAGCATTTT.

This chain joins TRBV13 and TRBJ2-7; D gene uncertain. V was shortened by 5 bases and J by 3 bases, with 8 bases between the two germline ends. The CDR3 sequence is 12 residues long. CDR1 is PRHDT, CDR2 FYEKMQ, per germline (reference sequence). The CDR3 DNA sequence: TGTGCCAGCAGCCAAATCTACTACGAGCAGTACTTC. It is translated as CASSQIYYEQYF.

This clone was seen just once. V is TRBV7-2 and J is TRBJ2-3, with 7 nucleotides matching TRBD2. This CDR3 has 14 amino acids. Per the germline V gene, CDR1 is SGHTA and CDR2 is FQGNSA. The trim removed 2 bases at V and 4 bases at J, leaving 3 bases unmatched. CDR3 bases: TGTGCCAGCAGCTTAAGCCTAGCGGCAGATACGCAGTATTTT. Its protein is CASSLSLAADTQYF.

The chain uses TRBV21-1 and TRBJ2-2; the table's D call, TRBD2, was not checked against the DNA. TRBV21-1 is flagged as a pseudogene. This CDR3 is built from 17 residues. The CDR3 region has the DNA TGTGCCAGCAGCAAAGCTGGAGAACGGGAGAACACCGGGGAGCTGTTTTTT. Translated: CASSKAGERENTGELFF.

The V call is TRBV6-5, the J call TRBJ2-2, with D possibly being TRBD2 (6 bases). Trimming stripped 4 bases from V and 7 bases from J, with 10 bases between. In germline, CDR1 is MNHEY, CDR2 SVGAGI. This CDR3 is 13 amino acids long. The CDR3: CASSFRGFGELFF. The CDR3 DNA sequence: TGTGCCAGCAGTTTCCGGGGGTTCGGGGAGCTGTTTTTT.

This clone has just one count. The rearrangement joins TRBV9 to TRBJ2-2; 8 bases fit TRBD2. J lost 5 bases, V lost 4 bases, and 19 bases had no gene match. Germline V lookup: CDR1 SGDLS, CDR2 YYNGEE. The CDR3 spans 19 residues. CDR3: CASSPRWQAGASRTGELFF. The CDR3 nucleotides read TGTGCCAGCAGCCCCCGGTGGCAAGCGGGAGCTAGTCGGACCGGGGAGCTGTTTTTT.

There are a few counts of this clone. The rearrangement links TRBV2 to TRBJ1-5; D unresolved. V lost 5 bases and J lost 0, with 5 bases in between. Germline CDR1 is SNHLY and CDR2 is FYNNEI. The CDR3 is 13 residues long. This CDR3 reads CASSLDSNQPQHF. For the CDR3, the DNA is TGTGCCAGCAGTCTTGATAGCAATCAGCCCCAGCATTTT.

V is TRBV9 and J is TRBJ2-1; D is ambiguous. The germline gives CDR1 SGDLS, CDR2 YYNGEE. The CDR3 extends over 11 amino acids. V lost 3 bases to trimming and J lost 6 bases, with 4 bases between them. The CDR3 nucleotides read TGTGCCAGCAGCGACCGCAATGAGCAGTTCTTC. Amino acid sequence: CASSDRNEQFF. The variable domain in full, completed from reference TRBV9 and TRBJ2-1, reads DSGVTQTPKHLITATGQRVTLRCSPRSGDLSVYWYQQSLDQGLQFLIQYYNGEERAKGNILERFSAQQFPDLHSELNLSSLELGDSALYFCASSDRNEQFFGPGTRLTVL.

V and J are TRBV29-1 and TRBJ2-3; 8 nucleotides match TRBD2. The V gene end was trimmed by 7 bases and the J gene end by 0 bases; junction bases not matched to a gene: 6. Germline CDR1 reads SQVTM; CDR2 reads ANQGSEA. The CDR3 totals 14 residues. The chain's CDR3 is CSGQAGVSTDTQYF. Written as DNA, the CDR3 is TGCAGCGGCCAAGCGGGAGTAAGCACAGATACGCAGTATTTT.

DNA for the CDR3: TGCGCCAGCAGTCAATCTTGGGACAGGGGGGTCTATGGCTACACCTTC. Amino acid sequence: CASSQSWDRGVYGYTF. The V gene is TRBV23-1, the J gene TRBJ1-2, with 11 bases identical to TRBD1. TRBV23-1 is designated an ORF whose function remains uncertain. V shed 0 bases and J 4 bases; nucleotides not matched to a gene: 4. This CDR3 is built from 16 residues.

In this sample, this clone turned up a few times. The chain is built from TRBV9 and TRBJ2-5; D possibly corresponds to TRBD1 (5 bases). The CDR3 loop spans 13 amino acids. Trimming cost V 2 bases and J 4 bases, with 9 bases left between them. The germline V gene encodes CDR1 SGDLS and CDR2 YYNGEE. CDR3 sequence reads: CASSVAGLETQYF. The CDR3 region has the DNA TGTGCCAGCAGCGTGGCAGGGCTAGAGACCCAGTACTTC. Supplemented by reference TRBV9 and TRBJ2-5, the full variable domain reads DSGVTQTPKHLITATGQRVTLRCSPRSGDLSVYWYQQSLDQGLQFLIQYYNGEERAKGNILERFSAQQFPDLHSELNLSSLELGDSALYFCASSVAGLETQYFGPGTRLLVL.

V is TRBV7-3 and J is TRBJ1-1; D unclear. The ends were cut back, 1 base at V and 2 bases at J, with 5 bases in the middle. CDR1 is SGHTA, CDR2 FQGTGA, per germline. The CDR3 has 13 residues. CDR3 DNA: TGTGCCAGCAGCTTAAGGGGTAACACTGAAGCTTTCTTT. Translating it yields CASSLRGNTEAFF.

The V and J genes are TRBV28 and TRBJ2-3; D is undetermined. V lost 7 bases and J 0 bases, leaving 5 bases between the germline ends. Germline lookup yields CDR1 MDHEN and CDR2 SYDVKM. The CDR3 contains 12 residues. The CDR3 loop is CASKKSTDTQYF. CDR3 sequence (DNA): TGTGCCAGCAAAAAGAGCACAGATACGCAGTATTTT.

The chain combines TRBV6-6 with TRBJ2-2, with 7 bases that match TRBD1. The germline gives CDR1 MNHNY, CDR2 SVGAGI (reference sequence). The trim removed 6 bases at V and 0 bases at J, leaving 7 bases unmatched. The CDR3 is 16 amino acids. Written as DNA, the CDR3 is TGTGCCAGCAGATTTCCCGGGACAGCGAACACCGGGGAGCTGTTTTTT. This codes for CASRFPGTANTGELFF.

The J gene is TRBJ1-5, the V gene TRBV19; 9 positions match TRBD1. This CDR3 has 18 amino acids. Germline CDR1 and CDR2: LNHDA and SQIVND (reference sequence). V was pared by 1 base and J by 3 bases, with 10 bases of the junction left unmatched. The CDR3 sequence is CASSIALLGTGINQPQHF. The CDR3 region has the DNA TGTGCCAGTAGTATAGCCCTCTTGGGGACAGGGATCAATCAGCCCCAGCATTTT.